The rows below give T cell receptor beta chains drawn from one sample of a study of STAT3 mutations in large granular lymphocyte leukemia. Some clones are missing from TCRdb's copy, which holds only in-frame ones; the method was immunoSEQ multiplex PCR. Among 10,000 to 15,000 clones listed, roughly nine tenths were seen once. The sequenced sample consisted of peripheral blood mononuclear cells. The receptors were sampled from a man aged 35 to 55 with T-cell large granular lymphocyte leukemia. Some clones in this sample may be carry-over from other donors' samples. Each CDR3 is given with its conserved first and last residue. The D gene is left open where the match is weak. Where a row states a size, it is once, few, many or the class of an expanded clone; other rows omit it.

D: -
V: TRBV9
size: once
J: TRBJ2-7
CDR3: CASSPGYEQYF
DNA: TGTGCCAGCAGCCCAGGGTACGAGCAGTACTTC

D: -
V: TRBV7-8
size: large
J: TRBJ1-2
CDR3: CASSLTENYGYTF
DNA: TGTGCCAGCAGCCTAACAGAGAACTATGGCTACACCTTC

D: -
V: TRBV5-5
size: -
J: TRBJ1-2
CDR3: CASSNRDGLSYGYTF
DNA: TGTGCCAGCAGCAACCGGGACGGGCTGAGCTATGGCTACACCTTC

D: TRBD1
V: TRBV18
size: once
J: TRBJ2-7
CDR3: CASSSTGQGRNEQYF
DNA: TGTGCCAGCTCATCCACGGGACAGGGGAGGAACGAGCAGTACTTC

D: -
V: TRBV19
size: -
J: TRBJ2-5
CDR3: CASSINRVSETQYF
DNA: TGTGCCAGTAGTATTAACAGGGTATCTGAGACCCAGTACTTC

D: TRBD1
V: TRBV11-2
size: -
J: TRBJ1-2
CDR3: CASSPDRGNYGYTF
DNA: TGTGCCAGCAGCCCTGACAGGGGGAACTATGGCTACACCTTC

D: -
V: TRBV23-1
size: -
J: TRBJ1-2
CDR3: CASSQSGHRANYGYTF
DNA: TGCGCCAGCAGTCAATCGGGACACCGAGCTAACTATGGCTACACCTTC

D: -
V: TRBV5-8
size: once
J: TRBJ2-1
CDR3: CASSFAGASYNEQFF
DNA: TGTGCCAGCAGCTTTGCCGGGGCAAGCTACAATGAGCAGTTCTTC

D: -
V: TRBV6-5
size: -
J: TRBJ1-2
CDR3: CASSYSRQLDYGYTF
DNA: TGTGCCAGCAGTTACTCGCGTCAGTTGGACTATGGCTACACCTTC

D: -
V: TRBV19
size: -
J: TRBJ1-4
CDR3: CASKGRLNEKLFF
DNA: TGTGCCAGTAAGGGACGGCTCAATGAAAAACTGTTTTTT

D: TRBD1
V: TRBV19
size: -
J: TRBJ2-1
CDR3: CASKLGTGLYNEQFF
DNA: TGTGCCAGTAAGTTAGGGACAGGGCTTTACAATGAGCAGTTCTTC

D: TRBD1
V: TRBV19
size: -
J: TRBJ1-1
CDR3: CASSITGTGEAFF
DNA: TGTGCCAGTAGTATAACGGGGACAGGGGAAGCTTTCTTT

D: TRBD2
V: TRBV5-1
size: -
J: TRBJ2-1
CDR3: CASSYSGTSGVNEQFF
DNA: TGCGCCAGCAGCTACTCCGGGACTAGCGGGGTTAATGAGCAGTTCTTC

D: TRBD1
V: TRBV11-3
size: -
J: TRBJ2-7
CDR3: CARIESQDRVHEQYF
DNA: TGTGCCAGAATAGAGAGTCAGGACAGGGTCCACGAGCAGTACTTC

D: -
V: TRBV4-3
size: -
J: TRBJ1-2
CDR3: CASSQDGGGTGGYTF
DNA: TGCGCCAGCAGCCAAGACGGCGGAGGGACGGGAGGCTACACCTTC

D: -
V: TRBV29-1
size: -
J: TRBJ2-1
CDR3: CSVAFGSGYNEQFF
DNA: TGCAGCGTGGCCTTCGGGTCGGGCTACAATGAGCAGTTCTTC

D: -
V: TRBV27
size: -
J: TRBJ1-6
CDR3: CASRLNKGDYNSPLHF
DNA: TGTGCCAGCAGACTCAACAAAGGGGACTATAATTCACCCCTCCACTTT

D: -
V: TRBV7-4
size: -
J: TRBJ1-2
CDR3: CASSLTENYGYTF
DNA: TGTGCCAGCAGCCTAACAGAGAACTATGGCTACACCTTC

D: -
V: TRBV19
size: -
J: TRBJ2-1
CDR3: CASSITSIYNEQFF
DNA: TGTGCCAGTAGTATAACTAGCATCTACAATGAGCAGTTCTTC

D: -
V: TRBV7-8
size: -
J: TRBJ2-3
CDR3: CASSPSRVDTQYF
DNA: TGTGCCAGCAGCCCGAGCAGGGTGGATACGCAGTATTTT

D: -
V: TRBV18
size: -
J: TRBJ2-5
CDR3: CASSPPQTGQETQYF
DNA: TGTGCCAGCTCACCACCGCAAACCGGCCAAGAGACCCAGTACTTC

D: TRBD1
V: TRBV4-1
size: once
J: TRBJ1-2
CDR3: CASSLRQGGDYGYTF
DNA: TGCGCCAGCAGCCTTCGACAGGGCGGGGACTATGGCTACACCTTC

D: -
V: TRBV28
size: -
J: TRBJ2-7
CDR3: CASSLSMEQYF
DNA: TGTGCCAGCAGTTTATCTATGGAGCAGTACTTC

D: -
V: TRBV9
size: -
J: TRBJ2-7
CDR3: CASSVEGTAYEQYF
DNA: TGTGCCAGCAGCGTAGAGGGGACGGCCTACGAGCAGTACTTC

D: -
V: TRBV5-8
size: -
J: TRBJ1-6
CDR3: CASREKGSYNSPLHF
DNA: TGTGCCAGCAGGGAGAAAGGCTCCTATAATTCACCCCTCCACTTT

D: TRBD1
V: TRBV11-2
size: -
J: TRBJ2-7
CDR3: CASSSGQGESYEQYF
DNA: TGTGCCAGCAGCTCAGGACAGGGAGAATCCTACGAGCAGTACTTC

D: TRBD2
V: TRBV30
size: -
J: TRBJ2-3
CDR3: CAWSVRGGTDTQYF
DNA: TGTGCCTGGAGTGTACGGGGGGGCACAGATACGCAGTATTTT

D: -
V: TRBV5-5
size: -
J: TRBJ1-6
CDR3: CASSQAGIESPLHF
DNA: TGTGCCAGCAGCCAGGCAGGGATCGAATCACCCCTCCACTTT

D: -
V: TRBV18
size: -
J: TRBJ1-1
CDR3: CASSPRRMDGDTEAFF
DNA: TGTGCCAGCTCACCACGTCGTATGGACGGCGACACTGAAGCTTTCTTT